Below are 30 T cell receptor beta chains sequenced from a single sample in a study of cytomegalovirus exposure and HLA in healthy donors. Sequencing was performed with immunoSEQ multiplex PCR; in TCRdb, only in-frame clones are kept and a portion is missing. The sample carries around 190,000 clones, more than 75% recorded once. Sequences were obtained from PBMCs. All receptors derive from a man between 25 and 39 years old in good health and CMV-seropositive.

The chain employs TRBV19 and TRBJ2-7; D is uncertain. The CDR3 is 17 residues long. CDR1 is LNHDA and CDR2 is SQIVND in the germline V gene (reference sequence). Trimming left V 5 bases short and J 0 bases short, with 20 bases between. CDR3 bases: TGTGCCAGTAGTCCCATTAACCTCGGTCAGATCTCCTACGAGCAGTACTTC. Amino acids: CASSPINLGQISYEQYF.

The genes are TRBV2 and TRBJ1-3; D is perhaps TRBD1 (6 bases). The CDR3 has 14 residues. The V end lost 5 bases, the J end lost 0 bases, and 8 bases lay between the germline ends. The germline gives CDR1 SNHLY, CDR2 FYNNEI. CDR3 amino acids: CASSWTDSGNTIYF. CDR3 in DNA: TGTGCCAGCAGTTGGACAGACTCTGGAAACACCATATATTTT.

This clone has a single count. The J gene is TRBJ1-2, the V gene TRBV5-6; D unclear. The germline V gene encodes CDR1 SGHDT and CDR2 YYEEEE. Between the trimmed V and J ends, which lost 3 bases and 0 bases, there was a span of 15 bases. The CDR3 loop spans 16 amino acids. CDR3: CASSSVSPRTNYGYTF. CDR3 DNA: TGTGCCAGCAGCTCCGTCAGCCCAAGAACTAACTATGGCTACACCTTC.

The V gene is TRBV29-1, the J gene TRBJ1-1, with TRBD1 matching 9 bases. J gave up 6 bases and V 5 bases, and 10 bases lay outside the gene matches. CDR1 is SQVTM, CDR2 ANQGSEA, per germline. This CDR3 contains 14 residues. The CDR3 nucleotides are TGCAGCGTTCGGCCGGGACAGGGCCTCCCTGAAGCTTTCTTT. Protein: CSVRPGQGLPEAFF.

The chain joins TRBV10-2 to TRBJ2-7; 8 nucleotides match TRBD2. After removal of 3 bases from V and 4 bases from J, the junction contained 5 bases not matched to a gene. This CDR3 has 14 residues. CDR1 WSHSY and CDR2 SAAADI come from the germline V gene. In DNA, the CDR3 is TGCGCCAGCAGTGAATTAGCGGGGAGGTACGAGCAGTACTTC. This sequence encodes CASSELAGRYEQYF.

This clone was detected only a few times. This chain joins TRBV18 and TRBJ2-7; TRBD1 is a possible D gene (6 bases). V lost 4 bases and J 3 bases, leaving 13 bases between the germline ends. CDR1 and CDR2 from the germline V gene are KGHSH and LQKENI. This CDR3 comprises 14 residues. The DNA of the CDR3 is TGTGCCAGCTCACTTGGGGACAAGGGCTACGAGCAGTACTTC. Its translation is CASSLGDKGYEQYF.

The chain combines TRBV7-9 with TRBJ1-2; D call uncertain. V gave up 0 bases and J gave up 8 bases, with 10 bases separating them. There are 13 residues in the CDR3. CDR1 and CDR2 (germline): SEHNR, FQNEAQ (reference sequence). The DNA for the CDR3 is TGTGCCAGCAGCTTAGCAACGGGCTCCGGCTACACCTTC. This translates into CASSLATGSGYTF.

The chain couples TRBV7-3 to TRBJ2-7; TRBD2 matches at 10 bases. The CDR3 covers 15 residues. Germline V gene data show CDR1 as SGHTA and CDR2 as FQGTGA. V lost 5 bases and J lost 2; bases outside the gene matches: 6. For the CDR3, the DNA is TGTGCCAGCAGCCCGGGACTAGCGCCAGCCTACGAGCAGTACTTC. This codes for CASSPGLAPAYEQYF.

The chain employs TRBV11-3 and TRBJ1-2, with D possibly matching TRBD1 (5 bases). This CDR3 has 13 residues. V lost 5 bases, J lost 7 bases, and 14 bases lay in between. Germline V gene data show CDR1 as SGHNT and CDR2 as YENEEA. In DNA form, the CDR3 reads TGTGCCAGCAGCCTAGGGGCGGCGGTTGGCTACACCTTC. Protein sequence: CASSLGAAVGYTF.

This clone was seen only once. This chain joins TRBV9 and TRBJ2-4, with a possible D match to TRBD2 (5 bases). Germline assignment: CDR1 SGDLS and CDR2 YYNGEE. The CDR3 contains 17 residues. V lost 4 bases, J lost 0 bases, and 17 bases lay in between. CDR3: CASSPAREALAKNIQYF. DNA of the CDR3: TGTGCCAGCAGCCCAGCACGGGAAGCCCTAGCCAAAAACATTCAGTACTTC.

The chain is built from TRBV19 and TRBJ1-2; 7 positions match TRBD1. This CDR3 has 13 residues. Germline loops: CDR1 LNHDA, CDR2 SQIVND (reference sequence). Unmatched junction bases numbered 3, after V lost 4 bases and J lost 4 bases. As DNA, the CDR3 is TGTGCCAGTAGTAGCCGGGACAGCTATGGCTACACCTTC. Protein: CASSSRDSYGYTF.

The chain carries TRBV28 and TRBJ2-3; the match to TRBD1 covers 8 bases. The CDR3 covers 17 residues. V shed 5 bases, J shed 2 bases, and the junction held 12 bases outside the gene matches. CDR1 is MDHEN and CDR2 is SYDVKM in the germline V gene. CDR3 sequence (DNA): TGTGCCAGCAGTCGTGCCCGAGACAGGGGCTACACAGATACGCAGTATTTT. Its protein is CASSRARDRGYTDTQYF.

The genes are TRBV6-5 and TRBJ1-5, with D perhaps TRBD1 (5 bases). Germline CDR1 reads MNHEY; CDR2 reads SVGAGI. The CDR3 has 14 residues. Trimming removed 2 bases from V and 1 base from J, with 6 bases in between. CDR3 amino acids: CASSYDSSNQPQHF. CDR3 coding DNA: TGTGCCAGCAGTTACGACAGCAGCAATCAGCCCCAGCATTTT.

The genes are TRBV6-5 and TRBJ1-1, with 9 bases fitting TRBD1. There are 14 residues in the CDR3. V lost 0 bases, J lost 10 bases, and 6 bases stayed unmatched. Looked up from germline, CDR1 is MNHEY and CDR2 is SVGAGI. The CDR3: CASSYSGQGSRAFF. DNA for the CDR3: TGTGCCAGCAGTTACTCGGGACAGGGATCCCGAGCTTTCTTT.

V is TRBV7-2 and J is TRBJ2-5; 8 nucleotides line up with TRBD2. This CDR3 is 14 amino acids long. Germline CDR1 and CDR2: SGHTA and FQGNSA. V was clipped by 5 bases and J by 5 bases; unmatched bases: 7. CDR3 coding DNA: TGTGCCAGCAGCACCCGGACTAGCCGGGAGACCCAGTACTTC. This sequence encodes CASSTRTSRETQYF.

The rearrangement links TRBV4-1 to TRBJ1-2; D not certain. Germline CDR1 is MGHRA and CDR2 is YSYEKL. The CDR3 consists of 16 residues. Between the trimmed V and J ends, which lost 8 bases and 0 bases, there was a span of 19 bases. The CDR3 nucleotides read TGCGCCAGCTCAACGGGATTTTCCATAGCTAACTATGGCTACACCTTC. Translation gives CASSTGFSIANYGYTF.

This clone has a single count. The rearrangement links TRBV7-3 to TRBJ2-1, with D possibly TRBD1 on 5 matching bases. Between the trimmed V and J ends, which lost 5 bases and 7 bases, there was a span of 9 bases. The germline V gene encodes CDR1 SGHTA and CDR2 FQGTGA. The CDR3 contains 12 residues. For the CDR3, the DNA is TGTGCCAGCAGCCTAAACAGGAATGAGCAGTTCTTC. Its translation is CASSLNRNEQFF. The whole variable domain, remainder taken from reference TRBV7-3 and TRBJ2-1, is GAGVSQTPSNKVTEKGKYVELRCDPISGHTALYWYRQSLGQGPEFLIYFQGTGAADDSGLPNDRFFAVRPEGSVSTLKIQRTERGDSAVYLCASSLNRNEQFFGPGTRLTVL.

The chain links TRBV19 to TRBJ2-1; 7 bases line up with TRBD1. Germline CDR1 and CDR2: LNHDA and SQIVND (reference sequence). The CDR3 covers 12 residues. The V and J ends lost 7 bases and 9 bases, in that order; junction bases with no gene match: 6. In DNA form, the CDR3 reads TGTGCCAGTAACTCGGGACAGCTTGAGCAGTTCTTC. This sequence encodes CASNSGQLEQFF.

V gene TRBV9 combines with J gene TRBJ2-6; D not resolved. The CDR3 has 17 residues. Deletions cut 4 bases from V and 0 bases from J, with 14 bases between. In germline, CDR1 is SGDLS, CDR2 YYNGEE. In DNA form, the CDR3 reads TGTGCCAGCAGCCCCCATTCTGGCGTCTCTGGGGCCAACGTCCTGACTTTC. Residues: CASSPHSGVSGANVLTF.

The chain carries TRBV19 and TRBJ2-2; D is possibly TRBD1 (5 bases). V was clipped by 5 bases and J by 2 bases, with 9 bases between them. The V gene's germline CDR1 is LNHDA and CDR2 SQIVND (reference sequence). CDR3 length equals 14 residues. The CDR3 sequence is CASSEWGNTGELFF. The CDR3 bases are TGTGCCAGTAGTGAGTGGGGCAACACCGGGGAGCTGTTTTTT.

This clone was found many times. The rearrangement joins TRBV5-6 to TRBJ2-1, with D unresolved. CDR3 size: 11 residues. Trimming took off 0 bases at V and 6 bases at J, with 1 base between the two ends. The germline CDR1 and CDR2 sequences are SGHDT and YYEEEE. The CDR3 DNA reads as TGTGCCAGCAGCTTGGCCAATGAGCAGTTCTTC. Its translation is CASSLANEQFF.

This chain connects TRBV19 to TRBJ1-3, with no clear D. V was clipped by 1 base and J by 2 bases, with 12 bases between them. The CDR3 has 16 residues. The germline gives CDR1 LNHDA, CDR2 SQIVND (reference sequence). The DNA for the CDR3 is TGTGCCAGTAGTATAGTTGGAGGGTCGGCTGGAAACACCATATATTTT. Protein sequence: CASSIVGGSAGNTIYF.

The chain joins TRBV4-1 to TRBJ2-7, with 8 nucleotides matching TRBD2. The germline CDR1 and CDR2 sequences are MGHRA and YSYEKL. V was pared by 1 base and J by 3 bases, with 8 bases of the junction left unmatched. The CDR3 totals 16 residues. CDR3 nucleotide sequence: TGCGCCAGCAGCCAAGGGATAGCGGGATTTCTCTACGAGCAGTACTTC. Translation: CASSQGIAGFLYEQYF.

The J gene is TRBJ1-4, the V gene TRBV5-1; D gene ambiguous. The CDR3 consists of 17 residues. Between the trimmed V and J ends, which lost 0 bases and 0 bases, there was a span of 12 bases. Germline V lookup: CDR1 SGHRS, CDR2 YFSETQ. The CDR3 is CASSLEPSLPTNEKLFF. The CDR3 bases are TGCGCCAGCAGCTTGGAACCTTCCCTCCCAACTAATGAAAAACTGTTTTTT.

The V gene is TRBV21-1, the J gene TRBJ1-6. TRBV21-1 represents a pseudogene. The length of the CDR3 is 13 residues. The CDR3 DNA is TGTGCCAGCATCGGTGGACGTAATTCACCCCTCCACTTT. It encodes CASIGGRNSPLHF.

The rearrangement links TRBV11-2 to TRBJ2-7; 7 positions agree with TRBD2. CDR1 and CDR2 (germline): SGHAT, FQNNGV. The CDR3 length is 15 residues. V dropped 5 bases and J dropped 0; count of bases not matched to a gene: 7. CDR3 loop: CASSVTSVSSYEQYF. The CDR3 DNA is TGTGCCAGCAGCGTAACTAGCGTAAGCTCCTACGAGCAGTACTTC.

The chain employs TRBV7-2 and TRBJ1-1; D ambiguous. The germline CDR1 and CDR2 sequences are SGHTA and FQGNSA. Trimming took 1 base from V and 10 from J, leaving 13 bases between them. This CDR3 region has 13 residues. The CDR3 loop is CASSLESGVGAFF. CDR3 bases: TGTGCCAGCAGCTTAGAGTCGGGCGTCGGAGCTTTCTTT.

The V gene is TRBV5-1, the J gene TRBJ2-5, with TRBD1 matching over 12 bases. V lost 6 bases and J lost 5; bases outside the gene matches: 8. The CDR3 covers 15 residues. The V gene's germline CDR1 is SGHRS and CDR2 YFSETQ. Written as DNA, the CDR3 is TGCGCCAGCAACCGAGCGGGACAGGGGGCGGAGACCCAGTACTTC. Translation gives CASNRAGQGAETQYF.

This chain links TRBV30 with TRBJ2-3; D is perhaps TRBD1 or TRBD2 (5 bases each). The CDR3 runs to 15 residues. V lost 5 bases and J lost 1, with 16 bases in between. Per the germline V gene, CDR1 is GTSNPN and CDR2 is SVGIG (reference sequence). The CDR3 protein is CAWSGSIGGTDTQYF. CDR3 nucleotides: TGTGCCTGGTCAGGGAGTATAGGTGGCACAGATACGCAGTATTTT.

J is TRBJ1-5 and V is TRBV4-2; D not certain. Germline CDR1 and CDR2: LGHNA and YNFKEQ. The ends were cut back, 0 bases at V and 4 bases at J, with 10 bases in the middle. This CDR3 has 15 residues. CDR3 DNA sequence: TGTGCCAGCAGCCAAGATTGGGTGGGTAATCAGCCCCAGCATTTT. Encoded protein: CASSQDWVGNQPQHF.